Given below is one TCR beta chain in context. The germline V gene has CDR1 LNHDA and CDR2 SQIVND (reference sequence). The CDR3 is made up of 16 amino acids. V lost 4 bases and J 1 base, leaving 15 bases between the germline ends. The data were produced by immunoSEQ multiplex PCR, yet TCRdb's version contains in-frame clones alone and is incomplete. The sample has about 98,000 clones, about 89% seen once. This sample stems from a study of blood T cell repertoires in COVID-19. Material: peripheral blood. The chain has TRBV19 and TRBJ2-3; tentatively, D is TRBD2 (6 bases). The TCR originated in a man in his fifties with acute or convalescent COVID-19. CDR3 amino acids: CASSRQRVGGTDTQYF. Here the CDR3 DNA reads TGTGCCAGTAGTAGGCAGCGGGTGGGTGGCACAGATACGCAGTATTTT.